This TCR beta chain appears in the sequencing data of a study of cytomegalovirus exposure and HLA in healthy donors. With regard to this clone: The antigen remains unidentified.

The CDR3 has 15 residues. Germline CDR1 is SGHTA and CDR2 is FQGTGA. Deletions cut 0 bases from V and 4 bases from J, with 12 bases between. Primers included in the PCR were 60 Vbeta and 13 Jbeta primers. The table came from immunoSEQ multiplex PCR; TCRdb's copy has only in-frame clones and leaves some out. The sample comprises roughly 200,000 clones, roughly 85% of which are singletons, and approximately 2.4% rests with the top ten. Study-level results: Follow-up analysis seemed to connect common viral pathogens with several of the most significant clusters identified. What TCR beta sequences reportedly achieved was accurate prediction of HLA-A and HLA-B alleles in most subjects.

The chain combines TRBV7-3 with TRBJ2-5, with D maybe TRBD2 (5 bases). The sequencing sample was made of PBMCs. The source is a woman aged 50 to 60 in good health and CMV-seronegative. The CDR3 protein is CASSLTAARVETQYF. The CDR3 DNA reads TGTGCCAGCAGCTTAACCGCCGCGCGGGTAGAGACCCAGTACTTC.